This T cell receptor beta chain was recorded in a study of T cell responses to AZD1222 COVID-19 vaccine. Findings and limits, study-wide: At study baseline, merely more than 5 AZD1222 recipients were seropositive. There were repertoire samples only from the period after the peak T cell response.

The J segment lost 4 bases and the V segment lost 3 bases, leaving 9 bases of the junction unmatched. The CDR3 totals 17 residues. Germline V gene data show CDR1 as SGHAT and CDR2 as FQNNGV. The protocol was immunoSEQ multiplex PCR, while the TCRdb copy is restricted to in-frame clones and leaves out a portion. The sample has around 190,000 clones; about 90% are singletons. For this clone: Its antigen is undetermined.

The rearrangement links TRBV11-2 to TRBJ1-2; 12 nucleotides agree with TRBD1. The sample consisted of peripheral blood, taken on day 0 of AZD1222 vaccination. The TCR originated in an adult in good health. CDR3 coding DNA: TGTGCCAGCAGCTTCCCGGGACAGGGGGCAATATCCTATGGCTACACCTTC. Translating it yields CASSFPGQGAISYGYTF.